This TCR beta chain derives from a study of response to subunit inactivated influenza vaccine. Deletions cut 0 bases from V and 8 bases from J, with 9 bases between. Germline lookup yields CDR1 SGHKS and CDR2 YYEKEE (reference sequence). This CDR3 region has 14 residues. Notes on this clonotype: What it binds is not known.

MiXCR was run by TCRdb on the RT-PCR reads, yielding one entry per CDR3 protein. The profile shows roughly 180,000 distinct CDR3 sequences, about a tenth of them singletons. Overall study findings and caveats: Every seasonal influenza vaccination brings in few new T cells, the authors suggested.

The chain uses TRBV5-5 and TRBJ2-6; D is possibly TRBD1 or TRBD2 (5 bases each). The clonotype comes from a man aged 50-60 years who received an inactivated influenza vaccine. Sample: non-naive T cells sorted from PBMCs, taken on the day of vaccination. CDR3 nucleotides: TGTGCCAGCAGCTTGGCTGGGACGACCAACGTCCTGACTTTC. Its translation is CASSLAGTTNVLTF.